Listed here is a single T cell receptor beta chain. The data originate from a study of blood T cell repertoires in COVID-19. Only in-frame clones appear in the TCRdb table, and some are missing; sequencing was by immunoSEQ multiplex PCR. Of tens of thousands of clones in the sample, 87% were seen once. Looked up from germline, CDR1 is KGHSH and CDR2 is LQKENI. V gave up 4 bases and J gave up 2 bases; unmatched junction bases: 3. The CDR3 totals 15 residues. The sample was peripheral blood. The gene calls are TRBV18 and TRBJ2-7; 12 positions agree with TRBD1. This TCR came from a woman aged 45-65 years with acute or convalescent COVID-19. The DNA for the CDR3 is TGTGCCAGCTCACACCGGGACAGGGGGCCCTACGAGCAGTACTTC. It yields the protein CASSHRDRGPYEQYF.